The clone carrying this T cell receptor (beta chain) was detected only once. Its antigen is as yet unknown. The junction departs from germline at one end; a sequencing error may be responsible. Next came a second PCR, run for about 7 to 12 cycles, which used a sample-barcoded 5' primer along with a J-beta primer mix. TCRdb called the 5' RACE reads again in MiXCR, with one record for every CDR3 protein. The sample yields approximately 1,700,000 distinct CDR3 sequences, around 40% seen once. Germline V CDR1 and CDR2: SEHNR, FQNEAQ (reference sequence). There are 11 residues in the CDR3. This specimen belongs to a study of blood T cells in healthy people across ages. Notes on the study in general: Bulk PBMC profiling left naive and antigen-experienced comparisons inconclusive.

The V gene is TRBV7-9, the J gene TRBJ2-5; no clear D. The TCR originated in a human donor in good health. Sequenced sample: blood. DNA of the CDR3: TGTTCCAGCAGCACCCCAAAGACCCAGTACTTC. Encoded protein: CSSSTPKTQYF.